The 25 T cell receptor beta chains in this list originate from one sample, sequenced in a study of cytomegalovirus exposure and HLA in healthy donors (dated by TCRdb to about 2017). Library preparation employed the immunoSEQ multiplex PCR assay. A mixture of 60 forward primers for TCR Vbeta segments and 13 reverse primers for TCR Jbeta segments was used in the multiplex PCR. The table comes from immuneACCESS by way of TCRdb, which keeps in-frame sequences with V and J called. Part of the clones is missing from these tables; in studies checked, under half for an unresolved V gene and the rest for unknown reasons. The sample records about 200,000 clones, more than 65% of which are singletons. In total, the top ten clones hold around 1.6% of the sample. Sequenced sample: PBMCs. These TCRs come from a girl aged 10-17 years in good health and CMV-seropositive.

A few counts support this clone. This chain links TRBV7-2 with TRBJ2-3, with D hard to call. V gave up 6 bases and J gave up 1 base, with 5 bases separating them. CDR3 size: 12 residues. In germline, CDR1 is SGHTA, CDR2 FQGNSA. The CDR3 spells CASSAGTDTQYF. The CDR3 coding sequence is TGTGCCAGCAGTGCAGGCACAGATACGCAGTATTTT. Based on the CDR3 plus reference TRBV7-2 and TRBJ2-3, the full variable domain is GAGVSQSPSNKVTEKGKDVELRCDPISGHTALYWYRQSLGQGLEFLIYFQGNSAPDKSGLPSDRFSAERTGGSVSTLTIQRTQQEDSAVYLCASSAGTDTQYFGPGTRLTVL.

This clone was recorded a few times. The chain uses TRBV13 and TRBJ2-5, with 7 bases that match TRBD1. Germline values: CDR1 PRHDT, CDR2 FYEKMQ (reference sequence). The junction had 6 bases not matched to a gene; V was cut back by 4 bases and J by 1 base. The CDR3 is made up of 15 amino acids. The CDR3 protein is CASSSQGYRQETQYF. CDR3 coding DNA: TGTGCCAGCAGCTCACAGGGGTATCGCCAAGAGACCCAGTACTTC.

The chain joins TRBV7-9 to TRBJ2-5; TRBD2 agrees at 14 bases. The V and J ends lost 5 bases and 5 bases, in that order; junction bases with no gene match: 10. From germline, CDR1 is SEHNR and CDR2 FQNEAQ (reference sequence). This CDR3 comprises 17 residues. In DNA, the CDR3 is TGTGCCAGCAGCACCCCGGAACGGACTAGCGGGGGGGAGACCCAGTACTTC. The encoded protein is CASSTPERTSGGETQYF.

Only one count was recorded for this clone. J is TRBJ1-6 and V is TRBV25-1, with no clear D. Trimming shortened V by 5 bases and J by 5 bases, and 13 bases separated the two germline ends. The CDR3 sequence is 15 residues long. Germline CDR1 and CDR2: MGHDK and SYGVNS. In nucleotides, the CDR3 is TGTGCCAGCAGTACGACCGGGAGCCATAATTCACCCCTCCACTTT. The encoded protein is CASSTTGSHNSPLHF.

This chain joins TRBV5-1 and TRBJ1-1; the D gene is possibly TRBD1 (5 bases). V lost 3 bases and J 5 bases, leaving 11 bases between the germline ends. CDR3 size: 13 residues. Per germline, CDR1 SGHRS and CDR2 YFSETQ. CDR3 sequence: CASSSLGGTEAFF. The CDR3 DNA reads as TGCGCCAGCAGCTCGTTGGGGGGTACTGAAGCTTTCTTT.

The CDR3 coding sequence is TGTGCCAGCAGCTTGGGGGGACAGGTGGGAGGGCAGTACTTC. Encoded protein: CASSLGGQVGGQYF. The V and J genes are TRBV5-6 and TRBJ2-7; 8 positions agree with TRBD1. Trimming removed 0 bases from V and 9 bases from J; junction bases left unmatched: 8. The length of the CDR3 is 14 residues. Looked up from germline, CDR1 is SGHDT and CDR2 is YYEEEE.

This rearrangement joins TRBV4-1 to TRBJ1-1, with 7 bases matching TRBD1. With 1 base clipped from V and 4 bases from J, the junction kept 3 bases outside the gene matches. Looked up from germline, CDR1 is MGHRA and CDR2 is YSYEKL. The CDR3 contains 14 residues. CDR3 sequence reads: CASSQADRATEAFF. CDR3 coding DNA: TGCGCCAGCAGCCAAGCAGACAGGGCCACTGAAGCTTTCTTT.

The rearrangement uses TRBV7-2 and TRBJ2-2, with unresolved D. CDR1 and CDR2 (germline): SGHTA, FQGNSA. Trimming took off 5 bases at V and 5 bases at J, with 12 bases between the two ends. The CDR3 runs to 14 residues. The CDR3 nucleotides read TGTGCCAGCAGCCCTTATGCCGGGACCGGGGAGCTGTTTTTT. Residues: CASSPYAGTGELFF.

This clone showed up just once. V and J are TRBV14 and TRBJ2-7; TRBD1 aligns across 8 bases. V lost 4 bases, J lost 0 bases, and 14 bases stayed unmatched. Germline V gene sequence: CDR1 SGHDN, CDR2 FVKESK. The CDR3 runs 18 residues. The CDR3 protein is CASSRRPGGPESSYEQYF. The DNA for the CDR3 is TGTGCCAGCAGCCGCCGCCCAGGGGGCCCAGAGAGCTCCTACGAGCAGTACTTC.

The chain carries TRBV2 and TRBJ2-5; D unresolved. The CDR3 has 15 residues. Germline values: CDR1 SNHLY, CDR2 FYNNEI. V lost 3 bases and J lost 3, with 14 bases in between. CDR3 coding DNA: TGTGCCAGCAGTGATTCTCCTACTGGAGAAGAGACCCAGTACTTC. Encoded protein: CASSDSPTGEETQYF.

The CDR3 DNA reads TGTGCCAGCAGTTACCACAGGTATAGCAATCAGCCCCAGCATTTT. It codes for CASSYHRYSNQPQHF. The chain couples TRBV6-6 to TRBJ1-5; tentative D call: TRBD1 (5 bases). With 2 bases removed from V and 0 bases from J, the gap between germline ends came to 8 bases. Per germline, CDR1 MNHNY and CDR2 SVGAGI (reference sequence). This CDR3 comprises 15 residues.

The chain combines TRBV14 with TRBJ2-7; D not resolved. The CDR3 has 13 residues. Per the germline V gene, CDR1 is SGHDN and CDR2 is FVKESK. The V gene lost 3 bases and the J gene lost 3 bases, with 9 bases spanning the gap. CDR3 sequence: CASSHRVLYEQYF. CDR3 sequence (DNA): TGTGCCAGCAGCCACCGGGTCCTCTACGAGCAGTACTTC.

CDR3 nucleotide sequence: TGTGCCAGCAGCTCGGGCGGGGCCTACGAGCAGTACTTC. Amino acid sequence: CASSSGGAYEQYF. The chain is built from TRBV7-2 and TRBJ2-7, with TRBD2 as a possible D gene (6 bases). Trimming shortened V by 4 bases and J by 2 bases, and 9 bases separated the two germline ends. The CDR3 is 13 amino acids. Germline V gene sequence: CDR1 SGHTA, CDR2 FQGNSA.

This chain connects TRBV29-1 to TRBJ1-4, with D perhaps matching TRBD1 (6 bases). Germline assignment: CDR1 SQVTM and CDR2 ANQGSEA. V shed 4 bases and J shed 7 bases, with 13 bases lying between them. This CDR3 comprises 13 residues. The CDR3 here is CSVAVGGGEKLFF. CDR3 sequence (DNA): TGCAGCGTTGCGGTAGGGGGGGGTGAAAAACTGTTTTTT.

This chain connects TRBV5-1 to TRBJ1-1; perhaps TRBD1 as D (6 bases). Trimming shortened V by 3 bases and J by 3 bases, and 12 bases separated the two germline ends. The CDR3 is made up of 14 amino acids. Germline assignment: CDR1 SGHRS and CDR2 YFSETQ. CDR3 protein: CASSSQGTDTEAFF. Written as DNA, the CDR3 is TGCGCCAGCAGCTCGCAGGGGACCGACACTGAAGCTTTCTTT.

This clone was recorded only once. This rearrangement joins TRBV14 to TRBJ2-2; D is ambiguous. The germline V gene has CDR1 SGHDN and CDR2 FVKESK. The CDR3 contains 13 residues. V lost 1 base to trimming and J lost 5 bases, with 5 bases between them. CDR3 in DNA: TGTGCCAGCAGCCAAGTACAGACCGGGGAGCTGTTTTTT. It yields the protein CASSQVQTGELFF.

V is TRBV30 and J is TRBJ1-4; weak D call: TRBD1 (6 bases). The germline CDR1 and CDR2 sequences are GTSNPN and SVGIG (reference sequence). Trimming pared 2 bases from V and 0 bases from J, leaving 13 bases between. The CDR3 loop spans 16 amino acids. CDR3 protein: CAWSPSGTSTNEKLFF. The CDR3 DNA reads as TGTGCCTGGAGTCCCTCCGGGACATCAACTAATGAAAAACTGTTTTTT.

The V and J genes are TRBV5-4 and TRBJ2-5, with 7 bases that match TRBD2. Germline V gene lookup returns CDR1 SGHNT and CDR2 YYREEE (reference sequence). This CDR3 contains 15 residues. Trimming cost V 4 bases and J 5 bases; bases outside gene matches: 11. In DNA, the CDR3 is TGTGCCAGCAGCGAGGATCTAGCGGCCCTGGAGACCCAGTACTTC. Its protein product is CASSEDLAALETQYF.

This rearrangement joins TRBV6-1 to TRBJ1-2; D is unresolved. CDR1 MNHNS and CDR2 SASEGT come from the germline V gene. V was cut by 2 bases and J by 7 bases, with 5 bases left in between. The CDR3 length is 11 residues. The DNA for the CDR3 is TGTGCCAGCAGTGAACGCGGTGGCTACACCTTC. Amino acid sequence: CASSERGGYTF.

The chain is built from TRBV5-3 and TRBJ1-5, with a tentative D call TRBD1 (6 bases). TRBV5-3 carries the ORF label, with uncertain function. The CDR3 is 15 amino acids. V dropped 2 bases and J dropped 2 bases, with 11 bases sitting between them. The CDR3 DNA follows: TGTGCCAGAAGCTTCCCGGGACACCGCAATCAGCCCCAGCATTTT. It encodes CARSFPGHRNQPQHF.

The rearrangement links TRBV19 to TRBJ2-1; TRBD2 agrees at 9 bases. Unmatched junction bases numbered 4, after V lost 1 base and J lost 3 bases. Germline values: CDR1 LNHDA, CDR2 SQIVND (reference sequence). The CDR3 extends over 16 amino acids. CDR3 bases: TGTGCCAGTAGTATAGCCGGGCGGGGGGGCTACAATGAGCAGTTCTTC. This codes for CASSIAGRGGYNEQFF.

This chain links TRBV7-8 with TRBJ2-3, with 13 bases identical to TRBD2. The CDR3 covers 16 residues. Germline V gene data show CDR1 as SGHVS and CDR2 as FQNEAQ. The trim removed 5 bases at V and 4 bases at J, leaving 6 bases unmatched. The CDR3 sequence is CASSKTSGGASDTQYF. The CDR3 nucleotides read TGTGCCAGCAGCAAAACTAGCGGGGGGGCCTCAGATACGCAGTATTTT.

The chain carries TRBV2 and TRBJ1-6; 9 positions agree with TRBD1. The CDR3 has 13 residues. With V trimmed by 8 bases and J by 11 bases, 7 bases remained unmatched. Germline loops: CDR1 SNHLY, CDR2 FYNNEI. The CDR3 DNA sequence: TGTGCCAGCGGCGAGACAGGGGGTACACCCCTCCACTTT. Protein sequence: CASGETGGTPLHF.

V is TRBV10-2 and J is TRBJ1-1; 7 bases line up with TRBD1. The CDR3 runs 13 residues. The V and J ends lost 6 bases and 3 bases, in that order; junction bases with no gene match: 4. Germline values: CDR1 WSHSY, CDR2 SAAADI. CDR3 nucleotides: TGCGCCAGCAGAATACAGGGGTACACTGAAGCTTTCTTT. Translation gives CASRIQGYTEAFF.

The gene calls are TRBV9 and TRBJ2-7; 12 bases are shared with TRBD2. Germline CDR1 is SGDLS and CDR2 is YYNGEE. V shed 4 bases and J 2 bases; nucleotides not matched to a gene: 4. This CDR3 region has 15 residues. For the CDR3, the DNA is TGTGCCAGCAGCCCCCCTAGCGGGGGGGCCTACGAGCAGTACTTC. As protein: CASSPPSGGAYEQYF.